One and the same sample provided the 6 T cell receptor beta chains below, sequenced in a study of radiotherapy plus CTLA-4 blockade in lung cancer. Data came from immunoSEQ multiplex PCR; TCRdb stores just in-frame clones and leaves some out. The table shows some 67,000 clones, with approximately 76% occurring only once. Here the sequenced sample was peripheral blood, taken from a patient treated with radiotherapy plus ipilimumab. These TCRs come from a human donor with non-small cell lung cancer whose response to radiotherapy plus ipilimumab could not be evaluated. Some clones in this sample may be carry-over from other donors' samples.

The chain links TRBV4-2 to TRBJ1-3, with D possibly matching TRBD1 (5 bases). Germline assignment: CDR1 LGHNA and CDR2 YNFKEQ. This CDR3 has 19 amino acids. Between the trimmed V and J ends, which lost 2 bases and 2 bases, there was a span of 22 bases. The CDR3 spells CASSQTLSSSSGPGNTIYF. Here the CDR3 DNA reads TGTGCCAGCAGCCAAACCCTGTCCAGTTCCTCAGGGCCTGGAAACACCATATATTTT.

This clone turned up a few times. The CDR3 coding sequence is TGTGCCAGCTCACCGACAGACTCTGGAAACACCATATATTTT. Translated: CASSPTDSGNTIYF. The rearrangement links TRBV18 to TRBJ1-3, with a weak D call TRBD1 (5 bases). This CDR3 is built from 14 residues. V lost 3 bases and J 0 bases, leaving 6 bases between the germline ends. Germline V gene lookup returns CDR1 KGHSH and CDR2 LQKENI.

This chain uses TRBV4-2 with TRBJ2-7, with 7 bases that match TRBD2. The CDR3 is made up of 14 amino acids. With 0 bases clipped from V and 4 bases from J, the junction kept 3 bases outside the gene matches. Per germline, CDR1 LGHNA and CDR2 YNFKEQ. DNA of the CDR3: TGTGCCAGCAGCCAAGATTGGGGGGGTTACGAGCAGTACTTC. Its translation is CASSQDWGGYEQYF.

The rearrangement uses TRBV6-1 and TRBJ2-2; D not certain. V dropped 8 bases and J dropped 0 bases, with 13 bases sitting between them. Germline assignment: CDR1 MNHNS and CDR2 SASEGT. The CDR3 consists of 15 residues. The DNA for the CDR3 is TGTGCCAGCCCCGAGCCGCCGGCGAACACCGGGGAGCTGTTTTTT. This gives the protein CASPEPPANTGELFF.

The chain joins TRBV6-6 to TRBJ2-3; 12 bases fit TRBD2. The CDR3 covers 14 residues. V lost 5 bases, J lost 3 bases, and 0 bases stayed unmatched. CDR1 and CDR2 from the germline V gene are MNHNY and SVGAGI (reference sequence). CDR3 in amino acids: CASSGLAGTDTQYF. As DNA, the CDR3 is TGTGCCAGCAGTGGACTAGCGGGGACAGATACGCAGTATTTT.

This chain uses TRBV6-1 with TRBJ1-2, with a possible D match to TRBD1 (5 bases). Germline V gene sequence: CDR1 MNHNS, CDR2 SASEGT. The CDR3 covers 13 residues. Deletions cut 2 bases from V and 6 bases from J, with 10 bases between. The CDR3 region has the DNA TGTGCCAGCAGTGAACAGGGCCGACATGGCTACACCTTC. The encoded protein is CASSEQGRHGYTF.